This TCR beta chain was captured in a study of CD8+ T cells in alopecia areata. Overall study results and limits: Scalp sample sequencing also detects resident alphabeta T cells of normal skin. Greater clonality was observed in lesional scalp samples, especially alopecia totalis/universalis, versus normal scalp.

Comments on this clone: What it recognizes is unknown.

Germline V gives CDR1 SGHTA, CDR2 FQGTGA. Trimming pared 5 bases from V and 4 bases from J, leaving 11 bases between. CDR3 length: 14 residues. From PBMCs, CD4+ and CD8+ T cells were sorted. RNA was isolated and reverse transcribed to cDNA, the sequencing template. TCRdb's table, derived via immunoSEQ multiplex PCR, lists solely in-frame clones and lacks some. The profile shows some 150,000 clones, about three fifths of them singletons. Sequencing was done on a sample of CD8+ T cells sorted from blood. The sequence came from a human donor in good health. The rearrangement uses TRBV7-3 and TRBJ2-2; maybe TRBD2 (5 bases). CDR3 protein: CASSPLGVTGELFF. The CDR3 DNA reads as TGTGCCAGCAGCCCTTTGGGAGTCACCGGGGAGCTGTTTTTT.